These 18 T cell receptor beta chains were all obtained from the same sample, sequenced in a study of blood T cell repertoires in COVID-19. Assay: immunoSEQ multiplex PCR; the TCRdb copy retains only in-frame clones and omits some. The table shows roughly 75,000 clones, with about 79% occurring only once. The sequenced sample consisted of peripheral blood. These receptors all stem from a man between 65 and 85 years old with acute or convalescent COVID-19.

Only one count was recorded for this clone. The chain joins TRBV4-2 to TRBJ2-1; 10 bases map to TRBD2. From germline, CDR1 is LGHNA and CDR2 YNFKEQ. J lost 6 bases, V lost 1 base, and 0 bases had no gene match. There are 14 residues in the CDR3. CDR3 DNA sequence: TGTGCCAGCAGCCAAGTAGCGGGGGGCAATGAGCAGTTCTTC. Protein sequence: CASSQVAGGNEQFF.

The sample holds a few counts of this clone. The V call is TRBV11-3, the J call TRBJ2-2, with TRBD2 matching 8 bases. This CDR3 region has 15 residues. V was clipped by 1 base and J by 5 bases; unmatched bases: 3. Germline V CDR1 and CDR2: SGHNT, YENEEA. CDR3 residues: CASSLGGGRTGELFF. Written as DNA, the CDR3 is TGTGCCAGCAGCTTAGGTGGCGGGAGGACCGGGGAGCTGTTTTTT.

The J gene is TRBJ2-1, the V gene TRBV24-1, with TRBD2 identical over 9 bases. Trimming cost V 1 base and J 3 bases; bases outside gene matches: 3. Germline CDR1 KGHDR, CDR2 SFDVKD. This CDR3 comprises 16 residues. The CDR3 region has the DNA TGTGCCACCAGTGATTTCACTAGCGGGCACTACAATGAGCAGTTCTTC. Translating gives CATSDFTSGHYNEQFF.

The V gene is TRBV19, the J gene TRBJ2-1; 7 bases line up with TRBD2. Trimming took 6 bases from V and 4 from J; bases not matched to a gene: 3. CDR3 length equals 13 residues. CDR1 LNHDA and CDR2 SQIVND come from the germline V gene (reference sequence). CDR3 amino acids: CASSLAEYNEQFF. CDR3 nucleotides: TGTGCCAGTAGCCTAGCGGAATACAATGAGCAGTTCTTC.

This chain joins TRBV9 and TRBJ2-1; TRBD2 agrees at 9 bases. Germline CDR1 is SGDLS and CDR2 is YYNGEE. Losses at the gene ends were 3 bases for V and 7 bases for J; bases not matched to a gene: 11. The CDR3 is 16 residues long. The CDR3 DNA reads as TGTGCCAGCAGCGCCGCCCTAGCGGGGAGAGGGAATGAGCAGTTCTTC. Amino acids: CASSAALAGRGNEQFF.

The CDR3 DNA reads TGTGCCAGCAGTCGGGACAGGTCAAATCAGCCCCAGCATTTT. This codes for CASSRDRSNQPQHF. The genes are TRBV6-5 and TRBJ1-5; 8 nucleotides match TRBD1. There are 14 residues in the CDR3. The J segment lost 4 bases and the V segment lost 5 bases, leaving 4 bases of the junction unmatched. CDR1 and CDR2 (germline): MNHEY, SVGAGI.

The gene calls are TRBV3-1 (or the pseudogene TRBV3-2) and TRBJ2-7, with TRBD2 as a possible D gene (5 bases). The CDR3 is 13 residues long. Germline V gene sequence: CDR1 LGHDT, CDR2 YNNKEL (reference sequence). The V gene lost 1 base and the J gene lost 3 bases, with 7 bases spanning the gap. For the CDR3, the DNA is TGTGCCAGCAGCCAAGGGAGGATCTACGAGCAGTACTTC. This gives the protein CASSQGRIYEQYF.

The chain employs TRBV19 and TRBJ1-1, with D uncertain. The CDR3 has 12 residues. The germline V gene encodes CDR1 LNHDA and CDR2 SQIVND (reference sequence). V gave up 5 bases and J gave up 8 bases, with 12 bases separating them. CDR3 bases: TGTGCCAGTAGTGGGGAGGTGAGGGAAGCTTTCTTT. Translating gives CASSGEVREAFF.

V and J are TRBV9 and TRBJ1-6; possible D gene TRBD1, 5 bases. The ends were cut back, 4 bases at V and 5 bases at J, with 10 bases in the middle. The CDR3 consists of 14 residues. Germline values: CDR1 SGDLS, CDR2 YYNGEE. The CDR3 DNA reads TGTGCCAGCAGCCCGACAGATCATAATTCACCCCTCCACTTT. This gives the protein CASSPTDHNSPLHF.

The chain uses TRBV9 and TRBJ1-6, with D perhaps TRBD1 (6 bases). Trimming took off 4 bases at V and 7 bases at J, with 15 bases between the two ends. From germline, CDR1 is SGDLS and CDR2 YYNGEE. CDR3 size: 15 residues. Here the CDR3 DNA reads TGTGCCAGCAGCCCACCTACAGGGAACAATTCACCCCTCCACTTT. Its protein is CASSPPTGNNSPLHF.

V usage is TRBV30 and J usage is TRBJ1-1; weak D call: TRBD1 (5 bases). CDR1 GTSNPN and CDR2 SVGIG come from the germline V gene (reference sequence). The ends were cut back, 4 bases at V and 5 bases at J, with 14 bases in the middle. This CDR3 is built from 13 residues. The CDR3 DNA sequence: TGTGCCTGGAATTTAGCAGGGCGAACTGAAGCTTTCTTT. The encoded protein is CAWNLAGRTEAFF.

The V and J genes are TRBV28 and TRBJ2-7, with 7 bases lining up with TRBD1. This CDR3 spans 14 amino acids. The junction had 6 bases not matched to a gene; V was cut back by 5 bases and J by 2 bases. In germline, CDR1 is MDHEN, CDR2 SYDVKM. The CDR3 coding sequence is TGTGCCAGCAGTAAAATAGGACAGGCCTACGAGCAGTACTTC. Translated: CASSKIGQAYEQYF.

V and J are TRBV9 and TRBJ2-1, with 9 bases aligning to TRBD1. CDR3 size: 14 residues. J lost 8 bases, V lost 3 bases, and 6 bases had no gene match. Per germline, CDR1 SGDLS and CDR2 YYNGEE. The DNA for the CDR3 is TGTGCCAGCAGCGCCCGGGACAGGGTCTATGAGCAGTTCTTC. Its translation: CASSARDRVYEQFF.

The rearrangement links TRBV29-1 to TRBJ2-3; 9 nucleotides line up with TRBD1. The trim removed 3 bases at V and 6 bases at J, leaving 1 base unmatched. Germline values: CDR1 SQVTM, CDR2 ANQGSEA. The CDR3 runs to 12 residues. In DNA form, the CDR3 reads TGCAGCGTTGAGGGACAGGGTGATACGCAGTATTTT. Protein: CSVEGQGDTQYF.

This chain connects TRBV28 to TRBJ2-5, with 7 bases aligning to TRBD2. After removal of 2 bases from V and 5 bases from J, the junction contained 11 bases not matched to a gene. Per the germline V gene, CDR1 is MDHEN and CDR2 is SYDVKM. This CDR3 contains 16 residues. The CDR3, as DNA: TGTGCCAGCAGTTTAAGGAGGGGCGGGAGTTGGGAGACCCAGTACTTC. Its protein is CASSLRRGGSWETQYF. Complete variable domain (other parts from reference TRBV28 and TRBJ2-5): DVKVTQSSRYLVKRTGEKVFLECVQDMDHENMFWYRQDPGLGLRLIYFSYDVKMKEKGDIPEGYSVSREKKERFSLILESASTNQTSMYLCASSLRRGGSWETQYFGPGTRLLVL.

This clone has just one count. The chain couples TRBV9 to TRBJ2-1, with 7 bases that match TRBD2. CDR1 is SGDLS, CDR2 YYNGEE, per germline. The CDR3 runs 14 residues. V lost 3 bases, J lost 4 bases, and 4 bases stayed unmatched. DNA of the CDR3: TGTGCCAGCAGCGCTAGCGGAAAATACAATGAGCAGTTCTTC. This sequence encodes CASSASGKYNEQFF. Based on the CDR3 plus reference TRBV9 and TRBJ2-1, the full variable domain is DSGVTQTPKHLITATGQRVTLRCSPRSGDLSVYWYQQSLDQGLQFLIQYYNGEERAKGNILERFSAQQFPDLHSELNLSSLELGDSALYFCASSASGKYNEQFFGPGTRLTVL.

V and J are TRBV7-3 and TRBJ2-2; no reliable D call. Trimming shortened V by 3 bases and J by 2 bases, and 4 bases separated the two germline ends. The CDR3 contains 13 residues. Germline CDR1 SGHTA, CDR2 FQGTGA. CDR3 in amino acids: CASSFLNTGELFF. Written as DNA, the CDR3 is TGTGCCAGCAGCTTCCTAAACACCGGGGAGCTGTTTTTT.

The chain couples TRBV12-3 or TRBV12-4 to TRBJ1-2; D ambiguous. The CDR3 runs 12 residues. Between the trimmed V and J ends, which lost 2 bases and 5 bases, there was a span of 6 bases. CDR3 sequence: CASSLLEYGYTF. The DNA for the CDR3 is TGTGCCAGCAGTTTATTGGAGTATGGCTACACCTTC.